Reported below is one T cell receptor (beta chain). The target antigen is unknown. Treatment of the sample: roughly 10-day PBMC culture with coronavirus spike peptide pools or control peptides (ViraFEST assay). The ViraFEST method relied on peptide pools to expand antigen-specific T cells, followed by TCR sequencing. This specimen belongs to a study of vaccination and CD4 T cells after COVID-19. Study overall: A CEFX pool, an HIV-1 Nef pool, or else no peptide went into the control cultures. Findings of the study overall: Convalescent patients studied were relatively few, and early post-infection timepoints were absent.

Germline V gene data show CDR1 as KGHDR and CDR2 as SFDVKD. The CDR3 length is 16 residues. Trimming at V came to 3 bases and at J to 7 bases, leaving 7 bases not matched to a gene. With the Oncomine TCR Beta short-read assay, DNA from cultured CD4+ T cells was sequenced. Researchers extracted genomic DNA from CD4+ T cells that had been cultured. TCRdb reprocessed the PCR reads via MiXCR and lists one record per CDR3 protein. In the table there are about 26,000 distinct CDR3 sequences, roughly 40% of which are singletons. Source material: CD4+ T cells from blood, cultured in vitro. This TCR was sampled from a human donor who had recovered from COVID-19. The V call is TRBV24-1, the J call TRBJ1-5; 11 bases map to TRBD1. The CDR3 coding sequence is TGTGCCACCAGTGATCCGAGGACAGGGGGCGAGCAGCCCCAGCATTTT. Translation: CATSDPRTGGEQPQHF.